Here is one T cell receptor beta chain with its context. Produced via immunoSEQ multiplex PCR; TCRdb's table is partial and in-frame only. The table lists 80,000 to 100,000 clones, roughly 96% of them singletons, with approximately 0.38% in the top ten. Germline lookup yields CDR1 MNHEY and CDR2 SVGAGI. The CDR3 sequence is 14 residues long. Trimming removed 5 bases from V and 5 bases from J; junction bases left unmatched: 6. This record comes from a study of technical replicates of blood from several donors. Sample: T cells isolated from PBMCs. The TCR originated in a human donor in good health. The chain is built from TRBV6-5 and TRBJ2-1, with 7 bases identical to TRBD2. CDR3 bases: TGTGCCAGCAGTGACGGACTAGACAACAATGAGCAGTTCTTC. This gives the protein CASSDGLDNNEQFF.